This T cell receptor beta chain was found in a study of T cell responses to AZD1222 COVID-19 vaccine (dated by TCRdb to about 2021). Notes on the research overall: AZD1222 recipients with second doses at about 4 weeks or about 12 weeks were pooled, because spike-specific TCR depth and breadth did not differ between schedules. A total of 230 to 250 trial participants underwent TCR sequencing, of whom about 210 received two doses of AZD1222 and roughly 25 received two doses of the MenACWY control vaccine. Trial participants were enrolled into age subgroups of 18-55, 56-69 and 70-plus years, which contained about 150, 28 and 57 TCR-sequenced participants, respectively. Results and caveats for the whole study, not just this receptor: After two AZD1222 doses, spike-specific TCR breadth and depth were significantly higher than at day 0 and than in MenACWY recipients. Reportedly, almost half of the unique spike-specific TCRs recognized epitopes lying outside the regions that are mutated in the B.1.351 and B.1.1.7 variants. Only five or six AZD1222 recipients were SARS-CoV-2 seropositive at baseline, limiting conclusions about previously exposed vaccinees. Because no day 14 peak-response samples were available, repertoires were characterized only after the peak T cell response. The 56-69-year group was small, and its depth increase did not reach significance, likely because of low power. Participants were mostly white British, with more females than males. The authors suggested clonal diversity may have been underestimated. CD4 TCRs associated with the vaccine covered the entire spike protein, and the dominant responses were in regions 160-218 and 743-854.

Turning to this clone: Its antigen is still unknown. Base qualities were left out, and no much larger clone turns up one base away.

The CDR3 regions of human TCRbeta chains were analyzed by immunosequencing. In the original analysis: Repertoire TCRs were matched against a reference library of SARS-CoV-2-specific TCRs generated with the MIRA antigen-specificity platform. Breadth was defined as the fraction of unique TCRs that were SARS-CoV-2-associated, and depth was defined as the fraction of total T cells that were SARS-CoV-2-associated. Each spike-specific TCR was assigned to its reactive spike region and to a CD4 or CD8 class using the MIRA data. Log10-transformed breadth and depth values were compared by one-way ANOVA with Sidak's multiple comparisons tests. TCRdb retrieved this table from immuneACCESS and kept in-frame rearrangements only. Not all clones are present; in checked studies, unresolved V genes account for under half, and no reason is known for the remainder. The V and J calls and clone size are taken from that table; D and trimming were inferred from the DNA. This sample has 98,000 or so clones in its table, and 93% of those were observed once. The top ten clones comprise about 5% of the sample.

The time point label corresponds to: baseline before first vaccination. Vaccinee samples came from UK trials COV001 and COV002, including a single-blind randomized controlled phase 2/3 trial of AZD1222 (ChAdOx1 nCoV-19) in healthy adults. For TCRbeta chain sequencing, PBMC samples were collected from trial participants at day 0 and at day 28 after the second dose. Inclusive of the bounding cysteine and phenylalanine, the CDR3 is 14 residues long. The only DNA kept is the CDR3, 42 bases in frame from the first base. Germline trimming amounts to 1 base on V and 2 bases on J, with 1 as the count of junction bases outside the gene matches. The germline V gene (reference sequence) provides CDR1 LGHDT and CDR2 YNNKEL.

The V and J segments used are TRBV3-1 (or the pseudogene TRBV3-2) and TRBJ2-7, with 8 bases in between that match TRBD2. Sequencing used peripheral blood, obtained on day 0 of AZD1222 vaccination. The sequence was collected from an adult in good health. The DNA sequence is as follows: TGTGCCAGCAGCCAAGCGGGAGGGCCCTACGAGCAGTACTTC. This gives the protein CASSQAGGPYEQYF.